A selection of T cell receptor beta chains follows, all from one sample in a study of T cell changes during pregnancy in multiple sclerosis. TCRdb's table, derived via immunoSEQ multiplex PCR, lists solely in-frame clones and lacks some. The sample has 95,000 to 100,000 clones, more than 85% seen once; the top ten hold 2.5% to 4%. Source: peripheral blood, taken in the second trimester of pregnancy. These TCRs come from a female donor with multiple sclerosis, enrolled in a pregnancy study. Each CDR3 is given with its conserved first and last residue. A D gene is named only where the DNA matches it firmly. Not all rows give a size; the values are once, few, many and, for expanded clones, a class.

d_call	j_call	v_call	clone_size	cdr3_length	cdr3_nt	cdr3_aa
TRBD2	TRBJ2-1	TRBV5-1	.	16	TGCGCCAGCAGCCCTTCAATTAGCGGGAGGGTTAATGAGCAGTTCTTC	CASSPSISGRVNEQFF
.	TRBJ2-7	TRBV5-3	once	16	TGTGCCAGAAGCTGGAGGTCCGGGCCCGAACACTACGAGCAGTACTTC	CARSWRSGPEHYEQYF
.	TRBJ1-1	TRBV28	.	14	TGTGCCAGCAGACGAGGTTTGGTGAACACTGAAGCTTTCTTT	CASRRGLVNTEAFF
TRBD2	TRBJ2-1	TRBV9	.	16	TGTGCCAGCAGCGTAAAGACTAGCGGGATAAGGGAGGAGCAGTTCTTC	CASSVKTSGIREEQFF
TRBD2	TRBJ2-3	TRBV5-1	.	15	TGCGCCAGCAGCTTGGGGACTAGGGGAATAGATACGCAGTATTTT	CASSLGTRGIDTQYF
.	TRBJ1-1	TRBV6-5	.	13	TGTGCCAGCAGTTACTCTACCAGAAGTGAAGCTTTCTTT	CASSYSTRSEAFF
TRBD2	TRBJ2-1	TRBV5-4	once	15	TGTGCCAGCAGCTTGGATGGGACTAGTTCTGGTGAGCAGTTCTTC	CASSLDGTSSGEQFF
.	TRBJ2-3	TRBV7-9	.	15	TGTGCCAGCAGCTTAGCTGGAGCGGTCACAGATACGCAGTATTTT	CASSLAGAVTDTQYF
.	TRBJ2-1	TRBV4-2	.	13	TGTGCCAGCGGGAGTGTACTGTACAATGAGCAGTTCTTC	CASGSVLYNEQFF
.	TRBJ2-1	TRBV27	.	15	TGTGCCAGCAACAGACACGTCGCCAGTTACAATGAGCAGTTCTTC	CASNRHVASYNEQFF
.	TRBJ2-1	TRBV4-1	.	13	TGCGCCAGCAGCCCCGACGGGTACAATGAGCAGTTCTTC	CASSPDGYNEQFF
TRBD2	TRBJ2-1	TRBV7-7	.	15	TGTGCTAGCAGCCTGTGGACTAGCGGTTCGTATGAGCAGTTCTTC	CASSLWTSGSYEQFF
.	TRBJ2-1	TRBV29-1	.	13	TGCAGCGTTGACCCTGAGGGAGCTAATGAGCAGTTCTTC	CSVDPEGANEQFF
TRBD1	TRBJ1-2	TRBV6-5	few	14	TGTGCCAGCAGTCCGGGCACAGGGGTACATGGCTACACCTTC	CASSPGTGVHGYTF
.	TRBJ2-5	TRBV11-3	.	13	TGTGCCAGCAGCTTAGACAGGGATGAGACCCAGTACTTC	CASSLDRDETQYF
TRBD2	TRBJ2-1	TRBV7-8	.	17	TGTGCCAGCAGCTTGGGACTAGCGGGATCCCCCTACAATGAGCAGTTCTTC	CASSLGLAGSPYNEQFF
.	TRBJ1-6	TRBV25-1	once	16	TGTGCCAGCAGTGAATTTGGGCCTAATGGGAATTCACCCCTCCACTTT	CASSEFGPNGNSPLHF
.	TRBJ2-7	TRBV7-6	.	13	TGTGCCAGCAGCTCCCTTCAGGGGCCGGAGCAGTACTTC	CASSSLQGPEQYF
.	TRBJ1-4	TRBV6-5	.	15	TGTGCCAGCAGTTACTCGGCTGCAACTAATGAAAAACTGTTTTTT	CASSYSAATNEKLFF
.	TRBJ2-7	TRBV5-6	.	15	TGTGCCAGCAGCCTGAACCGCAGTCCCCTTTACGAGCAGTACTTC	CASSLNRSPLYEQYF
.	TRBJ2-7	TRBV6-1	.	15	TGTGCCAGCAGTGAAGCTGGGCAGAGAACCTACGAGCAGTACTTC	CASSEAGQRTYEQYF
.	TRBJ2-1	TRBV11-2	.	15	TGTGCCAGCAGCTTAGTGGGGGGAACCTACAATGAGCAGTTCTTC	CASSLVGGTYNEQFF
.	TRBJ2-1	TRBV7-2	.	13	TGTGCCAGCAGCTTAAAGGGGGGGTATGAGCAGTTCTTC	CASSLKGGYEQFF
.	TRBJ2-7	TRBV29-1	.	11	TGCAGCGCAACCGACACCTACGAGCAGTACTTC	CSATDTYEQYF
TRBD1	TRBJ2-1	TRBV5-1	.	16	TGCGCCAGCAGCTTGGTAGGACAGGCTACTTACAATGAGCAGTTCTTC	CASSLVGQATYNEQFF
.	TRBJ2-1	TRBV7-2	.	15	TGTGCCAGCAGCTTAGTACAGGGGAGGTACAATGAGCAGTTCTTC	CASSLVQGRYNEQFF
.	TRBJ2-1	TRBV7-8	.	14	TGTGCCAGCAGCTTCAGTGCCTCCTACAATGAGCAGTTCTTC	CASSFSASYNEQFF
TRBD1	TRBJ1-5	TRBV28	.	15	TGTGCCAGCAGTCCGTCGACAGGGGGCAATCAGCCCCAGCATTTT	CASSPSTGGNQPQHF
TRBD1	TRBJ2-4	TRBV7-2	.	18	TGTGCCAGCAGAAATCGGGGCAGGGGGCCGGGGGCCAAAAACATTCAGTACTTC	CASRNRGRGPGAKNIQYF
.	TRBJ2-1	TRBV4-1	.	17	TGCGCCAGCAGCCAAGACTCGACTAGGGATCCCTACAATGAGCAGTTCTTC	CASSQDSTRDPYNEQFF
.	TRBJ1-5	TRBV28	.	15	TGTGCCAGCAGGTATCCTGCGGGGGGCAGTCAGCCCCAGCATTTT	CASRYPAGGSQPQHF
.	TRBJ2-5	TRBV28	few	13	TGTGCCAGCAGTCACAAAAGGAGAGAGACCCAGTACTTC	CASSHKRRETQYF
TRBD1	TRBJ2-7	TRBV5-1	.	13	TGCGCCAGCAGCTGGGGACAGGGCTACGAGCAGTACTTC	CASSWGQGYEQYF
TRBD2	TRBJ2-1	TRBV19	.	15	TGTGCCAGTAGTATGCTAGCGGACATCTACAATGAGCAGTTCTTC	CASSMLADIYNEQFF
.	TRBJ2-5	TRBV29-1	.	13	TGCAGCGTTGCAGGCTCCCACCAAGAGACCCAGTACTTC	CSVAGSHQETQYF
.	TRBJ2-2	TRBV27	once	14	TGTGCCAGCAGTTATACGGTGCGCGCCGGGGAGCTGTTTTTT	CASSYTVRAGELFF
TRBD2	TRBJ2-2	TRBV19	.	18	TGTGCCAGTAGTATGTTACTAGCGGGCTCTCTTAACACCGGGGAGCTGTTTTTT	CASSMLLAGSLNTGELFF
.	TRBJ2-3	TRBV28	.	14	TGTGCCAGCAGTTTGCGGCCAACTCCGGATACGCAGTATTTT	CASSLRPTPDTQYF
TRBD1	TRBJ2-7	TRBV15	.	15	TGTGCCACCAGCGATGGGACAGGCACCGGGGAGGAGCAGTACTTC	CATSDGTGTGEEQYF
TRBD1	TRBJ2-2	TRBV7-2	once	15	TGTGCCAGCAGCACCAGACAGGGGGTGACCGGGGAGCTGTTTTTT	CASSTRQGVTGELFF
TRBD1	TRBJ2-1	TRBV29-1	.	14	TGCAGCGTATCCGGGACAGGTGTAATGAATGAGCAGTTCTTC	CSVSGTGVMNEQFF
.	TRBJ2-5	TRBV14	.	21	TGTGCCAGCAGCCAAGAAGTTTCGAGTCTTAATATGGCCGGGGACCAAGAGACCCAGTACTTC	CASSQEVSSLNMAGDQETQYF
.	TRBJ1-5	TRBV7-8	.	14	TGTGCCAGCAGCCGCACAGGTGGGGATCAGCCCCAGCATTTT	CASSRTGGDQPQHF
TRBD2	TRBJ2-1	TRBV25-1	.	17	TGTGCCAGCCATCCTCCTACTAGCGGGAGATCCCACAATGAGCAGTTCTTC	CASHPPTSGRSHNEQFF
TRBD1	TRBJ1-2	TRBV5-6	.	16	TGTGCCAGCAGCCTCACCCCGACAGGGCGTGTGGAAGGCTACACCTTC	CASSLTPTGRVEGYTF
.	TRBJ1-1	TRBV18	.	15	TGTGCCAGCTCACCGATTCGGGGGATGAACACTGAAGCTTTCTTT	CASSPIRGMNTEAFF
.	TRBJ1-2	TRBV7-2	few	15	TGTGCCAGCAGCTTAGCATGGGGGCAGAACTATGGCTACACCTTC	CASSLAWGQNYGYTF